The 27 T cell receptor beta chains given below trace back to one sample, sequenced in a study of shared clonotypes between healthy human individuals. The protocol was immunoSEQ multiplex PCR, while the TCRdb copy is restricted to in-frame clones and leaves out a portion. The sample yields about 700,000 clones, around 74% seen once. The specimen sequenced was memory CD4+ T cells sorted from blood. Subset in this sample: CD45RA-negative fraction. The receptors were gathered from a woman aged 25 to 45 in good health.

This chain joins TRBV25-1 and TRBJ2-7; no clear D gene. This CDR3 is built from 15 residues. The ends were cut back, 4 bases at V and 3 bases at J, with 16 bases in the middle. The V gene's germline CDR1 is MGHDK and CDR2 SYGVNS. The CDR3 region has the DNA TGTGCCAGCAGTGGAAACCCAGTCTCGTTCTACGAGCAGTACTTC. It codes for CASSGNPVSFYEQYF.

Remarks on this clone: At one of its ends the junction is not consistent with the germline gene, which may arise from a read error. CDR3 sequence (DNA): TGTGCCAGTAGTCTAGAGGGATGGACTGGTGAGCAGTTCTTC. As protein: CASSLEGWTGEQFF. The rearrangement uses TRBV19 and TRBJ2-1; TRBD2 might be the D (5 bases). This CDR3 is built from 14 residues. Germline loops: CDR1 LNHDA, CDR2 SQIVND (reference sequence).

This chain links TRBV6-5 with TRBJ2-5; 9 bases match TRBD2. The junction had 9 bases not matched to a gene; V was cut back by 5 bases and J by 5 bases. The CDR3 covers 15 residues. Germline V gene sequence: CDR1 MNHEY, CDR2 SVGAGI. CDR3 sequence: CASSATSGGVETQYF. As DNA, the CDR3 is TGTGCCAGCAGTGCGACTAGCGGAGGGGTGGAGACCCAGTACTTC.

This chain connects TRBV18 to TRBJ1-4; D unclear. V was cut by 5 bases and J by 5 bases, with 9 bases left in between. CDR1 KGHSH and CDR2 LQKENI come from the germline V gene. The CDR3 contains 13 residues. In nucleotides, the CDR3 is TGTGCCAGCTCAGTACAGTCAAATGAAAAACTGTTTTTT. Translation gives CASSVQSNEKLFF. Complete variable domain (other parts from reference TRBV18 and TRBJ1-4): NAGVMQNPRHLVRRRGQEARLRCSPMKGHSHVYWYRQLPEEGLKFMVYLQKENIIDESGMPKERFSAEFPKEGPSILRIQQVVRGDSAAYFCASSVQSNEKLFFGSGTQLSVL.

V and J are TRBV6-1 and TRBJ2-7; 13 bases are a match to TRBD2. V trimming: 3 bases; J trimming: 1 base; junction bases outside the gene matches: 3. The CDR3 runs 16 residues. The germline V gene encodes CDR1 MNHNS and CDR2 SASEGT. The CDR3 protein is CASSEGLAGFSYEQYF. The CDR3 DNA follows: TGTGCCAGCAGTGAGGGACTAGCGGGATTTTCCTACGAGCAGTACTTC.

This clone is a singleton in its sample. The V and J genes are TRBV6-8 and TRBJ1-5; no clear D gene. V gave up 0 bases and J gave up 2 bases, with 11 bases separating them. Germline assignment: CDR1 MNHGY and CDR2 SAAAGT. This CDR3 is built from 16 residues. The CDR3 DNA follows: TGTGCCAGCAGTTACTCAGCCGGGGTCGGCAATCAGCCCCAGCATTTT. Translation: CASSYSAGVGNQPQHF.

This clone appeared a few times. V and J are TRBV5-4 and TRBJ2-5, with a possible D match to TRBD1 (6 bases). Germline CDR1 and CDR2: SGHNT and YYREEE (reference sequence). V was trimmed by 1 base and J by 4 bases, leaving 8 bases between them. This CDR3 has 13 residues. The CDR3 sequence is CASSLLDRETQYF. The CDR3 nucleotides are TGTGCCAGCAGCTTGCTGGACAGAGAGACCCAGTACTTC.

The chain joins TRBV5-4 to TRBJ1-2, with D tentatively TRBD1 (5 bases). This CDR3 spans 13 amino acids. Germline V lookup: CDR1 SGHNT, CDR2 YYREEE (reference sequence). V was trimmed by 2 bases and J by 8 bases, leaving 13 bases between them. The CDR3 DNA reads as TGTGCCAGCAGCTTTGGAGGGGATACAGGCTACACCTTC. Amino acid sequence: CASSFGGDTGYTF.

This chain uses TRBV2 with TRBJ2-2; maybe TRBD2 (7 bases). Germline V lookup: CDR1 SNHLY, CDR2 FYNNEI. V dropped 7 bases and J dropped 6 bases, with 21 bases sitting between them. CDR3 length: 16 residues. This CDR3 reads CASTKARGRASGELFF. In DNA form, the CDR3 reads TGTGCCAGCACCAAAGCTAGGGGGAGGGCCTCCGGGGAGCTGTTTTTT.

This chain joins TRBV5-1 and TRBJ2-5; TRBD1 agrees at 9 bases. V lost 1 base and J lost 2; bases outside the gene matches: 15. The CDR3 has 19 residues. The germline CDR1 and CDR2 sequences are SGHRS and YFSETQ. CDR3 sequence (DNA): TGCGCCAGCAGCTTGCCGGGCGCTCCCACAGGGACAGGGCAAGAGACCCAGTACTTC. It specifies CASSLPGAPTGTGQETQYF.

This sequence joins TRBV9 and TRBJ1-1; a possible D gene is TRBD1 (5 bases). The CDR3 is 15 amino acids. The ends were cut back, 0 bases at V and 1 base at J, with 10 bases in the middle. Germline V gene data show CDR1 as SGDLS and CDR2 as YYNGEE. CDR3 bases: TGTGCCAGCAGCGTAGCGGCAGGGAAGAACACTGAAGCTTTCTTT. Translated: CASSVAAGKNTEAFF.

The rearrangement joins TRBV5-8 to TRBJ1-3, with D hard to call. The CDR3 is 15 residues long. Per the germline V gene, CDR1 is SGHTS and CDR2 is YDEGEE. V was shortened by 1 base and J by 5 bases, with 13 bases between the two germline ends. CDR3 nucleotides: TGTGCCAGCAGCTTGCCGGGCAAAGTGAGAAACACCATATATTTT. This translates into CASSLPGKVRNTIYF.

Comments on this clone: Other DNA sequences from this sample encode an identical CDR3 as well. This chain joins TRBV18 and TRBJ1-5; no reliable D call. The ends were cut back, 2 bases at V and 0 bases at J, with 5 bases in the middle. Germline values: CDR1 KGHSH, CDR2 LQKENI. The CDR3 extends over 14 amino acids. DNA for the CDR3: TGTGCCAGCTCACCAGGGTCTAGCAATCAGCCCCAGCATTTT. Protein sequence: CASSPGSSNQPQHF.

This clone was seen a handful of times. The CDR3 nucleotides read TGTGCCAGTAGTACCTCGAGAGGAGAGCTGTTTTTT. This codes for CASSTSRGELFF. This chain links TRBV19 with TRBJ2-2, with D unresolved. CDR3 length: 12 residues. Trimming took 4 bases from V and 11 from J, leaving 11 bases between them. Germline values: CDR1 LNHDA, CDR2 SQIVND (reference sequence).

The chain uses TRBV4-1 and TRBJ2-6, with D hard to call. The CDR3 extends over 16 amino acids. The V and J ends lost 4 bases and 2 bases respectively, with 12 bases between them. CDR1 and CDR2 (germline): MGHRA, YSYEKL. CDR3 amino acids: CASSLLPPPGANVLTF. In DNA, the CDR3 is TGCGCCAGCAGCCTCTTACCCCCTCCTGGGGCCAACGTCCTGACTTTC.

The V and J genes are TRBV28 and TRBJ2-5, with 8 bases that match TRBD1. The CDR3 runs to 15 residues. V lost 8 bases to trimming and J lost 5 bases; unmatched junction nucleotides: 13. Germline CDR1 reads MDHEN; CDR2 reads SYDVKM. CDR3 region: CASPPDRGQRETQYF. CDR3 nucleotides: TGTGCCAGCCCTCCCGACAGGGGTCAGAGGGAGACCCAGTACTTC.

The rearrangement links TRBV1 to TRBJ2-1; the D call in the table, TRBD2, was not verified against the DNA. TRBV1 is termed a pseudogene. The CDR3 contains 14 residues. CDR3 protein: CTSSPWTPYNEQFF. The CDR3, as DNA: TGCACCAGCAGCCCATGGACTCCTTACAATGAGCAGTTCTTC.

This chain joins TRBV6-1 and TRBJ1-1; TRBD1 is a possible D gene (5 bases). This CDR3 contains 14 residues. Germline assignment: CDR1 MNHNS and CDR2 SASEGT. The V end was cut by 9 bases, the J end by 4 bases, with 18 bases between. CDR3 loop: CASSVEGGGTEAFF. In nucleotides, the CDR3 is TGTGCCAGTTCGGTCGAGGGCGGGGGCACTGAAGCTTTCTTT.

This clone has just a few counts. The V and J genes are TRBV10-3 and TRBJ2-7; 7 nucleotides line up with TRBD1. J was trimmed by 6 bases and V by 6 bases; bases with no gene match: 11. This CDR3 region has 14 residues. Germline CDR1 is ENHRY and CDR2 is SYGVKD. In nucleotides, the CDR3 is TGTGCCATCAGAAAGGGGGCGGAACAGTCCGAGCAGTACTTC. Protein: CAIRKGAEQSEQYF.

In this sample, this clone turned up a few times. V and J are TRBV20-1 and TRBJ1-4; tentative D call: TRBD1 (5 bases). The CDR3 is 10 residues long. Germline assignment: CDR1 DFQATT and CDR2 SNEGSKA (reference sequence). With 7 bases removed from V and 13 bases from J, the gap between germline ends came to 13 bases. CDR3 in DNA: TGCAGTGTCGCCGCGGGACGACTGTTTTTT. As protein: CSVAAGRLFF.

The CDR3 DNA sequence: TGTGCCAGTAGTATAGGCCGACTAGGACGCACAGATACGCAGTATTTT. Translating it yields CASSIGRLGRTDTQYF. This chain uses TRBV19 with TRBJ2-3; possibly TRBD2 for D (6 bases). CDR1 is LNHDA and CDR2 is SQIVND in the germline V gene (reference sequence). Trimming took off 1 base at V and 1 base at J, with 12 bases between the two ends. This CDR3 has 16 residues.

Only a few counts were recorded for this clone. The rearrangement joins TRBV27 to TRBJ1-4, with D perhaps TRBD1 (6 bases). This CDR3 spans 14 amino acids. Per the germline V gene, CDR1 is MNHEY and CDR2 is SMNVEV (reference sequence). Trimming stripped 6 bases from V and 6 bases from J, with 14 bases between. The CDR3 sequence is CASRLQGQDEKLFF. The CDR3 DNA reads TGTGCCAGCAGACTACAGGGCCAAGATGAAAAACTGTTTTTT.

This clone has only a few counts. The J gene is TRBJ2-7, the V gene TRBV5-1, with D possibly TRBD1 on 7 matching bases. V was shortened by 2 bases and J by 7 bases, with 16 bases between the two germline ends. In germline, CDR1 is SGHRS, CDR2 YFSETQ. CDR3 length: 14 residues. Written as DNA, the CDR3 is TGCGCCAGCAGCTTTGGCACAGGGGCGGGGGAGCAGTACTTC. Its protein product is CASSFGTGAGEQYF.

At least ten counts were recorded for this clone. Other DNA sequences in the same sample also yield this CDR3. The chain couples TRBV5-4 to TRBJ2-5, with D possibly TRBD1 on 6 matching bases. The CDR3 covers 13 residues. Germline CDR1 SGHNT, CDR2 YYREEE (reference sequence). V gave up 4 bases and J gave up 1 base, with 8 bases separating them. This CDR3 reads CASSLQGQETQYF. For the CDR3, the DNA is TGTGCCAGCAGCCTACAGGGCCAAGAGACCCAGTACTTC.

The chain carries TRBV4-2 and TRBJ1-2, with 7 bases matching TRBD1. This CDR3 region has 16 residues. CDR1 and CDR2 (germline): LGHNA, YNFKEQ. J gave up 4 bases and V 0 bases, and 8 bases lay outside the gene matches. The CDR3 protein is CASSQDAGQNLYGYTF. The CDR3 DNA reads as TGTGCCAGCAGCCAAGACGCGGGACAGAACCTCTATGGCTACACCTTC.

The CDR3 protein is CASSLAYQGGETQYF. CDR3 bases: TGTGCCAGCAGCTTAGCCTATCAGGGGGGAGAGACCCAGTACTTC. The chain carries TRBV11-2 and TRBJ2-5; tentatively, D is TRBD1 (7 bases). V dropped 1 base and J dropped 4 bases, with 13 bases sitting between them. Germline V CDR1 and CDR2: SGHAT, FQNNGV. CDR3 length: 15 residues.

The CDR3 DNA reads as TGTGCCAGCAGTTACTACCAAGCGGGGATCCAAGAGACCCAGTACTTC. Its protein product is CASSYYQAGIQETQYF. V is TRBV6-5 and J is TRBJ2-5; 7 positions match TRBD2. This CDR3 comprises 16 residues. Germline values: CDR1 MNHEY, CDR2 SVGAGI. V was pared by 1 base and J by 1 base, with 6 bases of the junction left unmatched.